This T cell receptor (beta chain) was obtained from a study of beta chain features in type 1 diabetes. Notes on this clone: Its antigen is unknown.

Trimming took 2 bases from V and 11 from J, leaving 17 bases between them. Germline values: CDR1 SGHDT, CDR2 YYEEEE. The CDR3 covers 14 residues. The isolated RNA, all of it, was reverse transcribed, so expressed TCRB transcripts were what got sequenced. The protocol was immunoSEQ multiplex PCR, while the TCRdb copy is restricted to in-frame clones and leaves out a portion. The sample consists of fewer than 900,000 clones, roughly 16% of them appearing once. Points from the study as a whole: No resolution was reached here on whether HLA type influences TCRB rearrangement.

This chain connects TRBV5-6 to TRBJ2-4; no definite D call. This clonotype was obtained from a woman aged 18 to 35 in good health. The specimen was naive CD4+ T cells from blood. The CDR3 loop reads CASSFLSQPYVQYF. The CDR3, as DNA: TGTGCCAGCAGCTTCCTATCCCAACCCTATGTTCAGTACTTC. The full variable domain, with the rest looked up from reference TRBV5-6 and TRBJ2-4, is DAGVTQSPTHLIKTRGQQVTLRCSPKSGHDTVSWYQQALGQGPQFIFQYYEEEERQRGNFPDRFSGHQFPNYSSELNVNALLLGDSALYLCASSFLSQPYVQYFGAGTRLSVL.